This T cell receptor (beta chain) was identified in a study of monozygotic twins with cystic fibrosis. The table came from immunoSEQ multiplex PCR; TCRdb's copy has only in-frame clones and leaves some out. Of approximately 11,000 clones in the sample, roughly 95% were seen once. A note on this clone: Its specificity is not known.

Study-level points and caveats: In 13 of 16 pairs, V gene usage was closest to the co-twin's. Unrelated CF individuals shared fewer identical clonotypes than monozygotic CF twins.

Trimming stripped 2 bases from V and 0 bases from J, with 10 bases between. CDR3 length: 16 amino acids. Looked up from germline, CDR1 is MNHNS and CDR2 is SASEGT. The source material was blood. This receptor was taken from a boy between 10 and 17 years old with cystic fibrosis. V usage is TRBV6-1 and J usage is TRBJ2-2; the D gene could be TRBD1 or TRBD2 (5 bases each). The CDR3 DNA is TGTGCCAGCAGTGAACAATGGGGGACGAACACCGGGGAGCTGTTTTTT. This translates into CASSEQWGTNTGELFF.